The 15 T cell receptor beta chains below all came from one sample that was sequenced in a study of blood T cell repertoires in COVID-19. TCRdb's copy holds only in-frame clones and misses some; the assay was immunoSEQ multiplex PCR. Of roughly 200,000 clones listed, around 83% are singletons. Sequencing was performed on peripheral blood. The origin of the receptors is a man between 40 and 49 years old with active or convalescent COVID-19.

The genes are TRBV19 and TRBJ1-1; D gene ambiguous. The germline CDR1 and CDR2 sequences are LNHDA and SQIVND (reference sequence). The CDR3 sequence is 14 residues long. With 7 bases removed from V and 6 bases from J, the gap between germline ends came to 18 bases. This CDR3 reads CASTIRGIRPEAFF. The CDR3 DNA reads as TGTGCCAGTACCATCCGGGGAATTCGACCTGAAGCTTTCTTT.

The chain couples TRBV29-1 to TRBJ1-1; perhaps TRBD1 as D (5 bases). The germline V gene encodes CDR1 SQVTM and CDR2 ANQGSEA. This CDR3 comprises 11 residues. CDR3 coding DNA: TGCACCCGATTGGGGGGGACTGAAGCTTTCTTT. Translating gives CTRLGGTEAFF.

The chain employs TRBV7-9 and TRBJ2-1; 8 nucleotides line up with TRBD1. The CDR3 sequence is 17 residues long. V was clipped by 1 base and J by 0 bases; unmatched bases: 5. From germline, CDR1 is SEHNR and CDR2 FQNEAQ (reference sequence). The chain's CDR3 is CASSLGRTGSSYNEQFF. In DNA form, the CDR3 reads TGTGCCAGCAGCTTAGGCAGGACAGGGAGCTCCTACAATGAGCAGTTCTTC.

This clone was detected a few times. CDR3: CASSQDFRTSGKTGELFF. CDR3 sequence (DNA): TGCGCCAGCAGCCAAGATTTCCGGACTAGCGGGAAGACCGGGGAGCTGTTTTTT. The V call is TRBV4-1, the J call TRBJ2-2; 12 positions match TRBD2. This CDR3 is built from 18 residues. Germline CDR1 reads MGHRA; CDR2 reads YSYEKL. J lost 5 bases, V lost 0 bases, and 7 bases had no gene match.

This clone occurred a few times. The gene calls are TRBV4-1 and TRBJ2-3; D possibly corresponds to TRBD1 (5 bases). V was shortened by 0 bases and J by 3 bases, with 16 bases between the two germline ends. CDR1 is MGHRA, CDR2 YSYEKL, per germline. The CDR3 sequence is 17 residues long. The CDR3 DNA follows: TGCGCCAGCAGCCAAGATTCATGGGGCCTCGCGACAGATACGCAGTATTTT. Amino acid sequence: CASSQDSWGLATDTQYF.

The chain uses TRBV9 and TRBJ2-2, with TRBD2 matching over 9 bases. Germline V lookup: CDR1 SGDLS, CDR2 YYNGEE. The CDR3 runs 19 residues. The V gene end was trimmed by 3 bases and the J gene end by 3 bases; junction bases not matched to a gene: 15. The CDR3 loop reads CASSALSRGGRWDTGELFF. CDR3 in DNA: TGTGCCAGCAGCGCCCTCTCGCGGGGGGGCCGCTGGGACACCGGGGAGCTGTTTTTT.

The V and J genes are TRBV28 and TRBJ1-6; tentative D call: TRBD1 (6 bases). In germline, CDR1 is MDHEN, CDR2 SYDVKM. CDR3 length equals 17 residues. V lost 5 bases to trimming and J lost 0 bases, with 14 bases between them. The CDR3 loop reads CASSPPGQSSYNSPLHF. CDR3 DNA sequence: TGTGCCAGCAGTCCCCCCGGACAGAGCTCCTATAATTCACCCCTCCACTTT. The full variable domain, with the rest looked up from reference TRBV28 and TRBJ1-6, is DVKVTQSSRYLVKRTGEKVFLECVQDMDHENMFWYRQDPGLGLRLIYFSYDVKMKEKGDIPEGYSVSREKKERFSLILESASTNQTSMYLCASSPPGQSSYNSPLHFGNGTRLTVT.

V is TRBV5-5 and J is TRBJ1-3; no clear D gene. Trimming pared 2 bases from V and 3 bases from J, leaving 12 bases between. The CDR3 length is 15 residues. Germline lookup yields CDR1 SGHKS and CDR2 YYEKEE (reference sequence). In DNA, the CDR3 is TGTGCCAGCAGCTTCACCGAGTATGGTGGAAACACCATATATTTT. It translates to CASSFTEYGGNTIYF. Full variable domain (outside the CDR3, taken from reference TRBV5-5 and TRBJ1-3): DAGVTQSPTHLIKTRGQQVTLRCSPISGHKSVSWYQQVLGQGPQFIFQYYEKEERGRGNFPDRFSARQFPNYSSELNVNALLLGDSALYLCASSFTEYGGNTIYFGEGSWLTVV.

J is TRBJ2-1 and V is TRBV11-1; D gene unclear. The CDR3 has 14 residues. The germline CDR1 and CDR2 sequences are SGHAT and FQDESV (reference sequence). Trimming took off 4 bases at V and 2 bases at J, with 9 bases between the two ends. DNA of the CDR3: TGTGCCAGCAGCTGGCAGCGTGCCTACAATGAGCAGTTCTTC. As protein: CASSWQRAYNEQFF.

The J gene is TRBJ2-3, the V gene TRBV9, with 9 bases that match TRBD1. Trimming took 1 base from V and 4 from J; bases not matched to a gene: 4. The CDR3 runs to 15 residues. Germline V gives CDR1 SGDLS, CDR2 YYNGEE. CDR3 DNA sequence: TGTGCCAGCAGCGTAAACAGGGGGCGCGCAGATACGCAGTATTTT. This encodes CASSVNRGRADTQYF.

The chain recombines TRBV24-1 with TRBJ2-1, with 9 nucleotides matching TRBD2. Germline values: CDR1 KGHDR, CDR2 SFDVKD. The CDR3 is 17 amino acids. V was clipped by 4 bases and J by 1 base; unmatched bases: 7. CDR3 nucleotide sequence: TGTGCCACCAGTGACCCACGTAGCGGGAGTTCCTACAATGAGCAGTTCTTC. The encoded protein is CATSDPRSGSSYNEQFF.

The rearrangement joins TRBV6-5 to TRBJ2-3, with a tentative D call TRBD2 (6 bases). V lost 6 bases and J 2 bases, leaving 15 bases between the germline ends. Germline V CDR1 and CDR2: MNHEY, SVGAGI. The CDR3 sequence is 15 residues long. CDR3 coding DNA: TGTGCCAGCAGCCTACTAGCTAATCCCACAGATACGCAGTATTTT. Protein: CASSLLANPTDTQYF.

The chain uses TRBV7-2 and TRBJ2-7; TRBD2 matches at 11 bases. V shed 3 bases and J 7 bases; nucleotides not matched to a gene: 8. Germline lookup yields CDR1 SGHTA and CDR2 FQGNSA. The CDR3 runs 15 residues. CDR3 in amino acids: CASSLVAGGPGEQYF. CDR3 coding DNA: TGTGCCAGCAGCTTGGTAGCGGGGGGGCCAGGGGAGCAGTACTTC.

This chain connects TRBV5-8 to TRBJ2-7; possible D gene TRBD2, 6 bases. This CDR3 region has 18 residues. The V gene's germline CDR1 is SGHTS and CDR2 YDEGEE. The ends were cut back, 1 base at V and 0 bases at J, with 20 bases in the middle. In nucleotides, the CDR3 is TGTGCCAGCAGCTTGTACGGGAGAGAGTTCGGAAGCTCCTACGAGCAGTACTTC. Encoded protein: CASSLYGREFGSSYEQYF.

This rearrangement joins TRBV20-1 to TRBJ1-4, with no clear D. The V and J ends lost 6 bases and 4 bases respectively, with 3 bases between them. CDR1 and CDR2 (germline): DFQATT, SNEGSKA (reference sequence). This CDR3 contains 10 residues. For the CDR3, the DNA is TGCAGTGCCTTTAATGAAAAACTGTTTTTT. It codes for CSAFNEKLFF.